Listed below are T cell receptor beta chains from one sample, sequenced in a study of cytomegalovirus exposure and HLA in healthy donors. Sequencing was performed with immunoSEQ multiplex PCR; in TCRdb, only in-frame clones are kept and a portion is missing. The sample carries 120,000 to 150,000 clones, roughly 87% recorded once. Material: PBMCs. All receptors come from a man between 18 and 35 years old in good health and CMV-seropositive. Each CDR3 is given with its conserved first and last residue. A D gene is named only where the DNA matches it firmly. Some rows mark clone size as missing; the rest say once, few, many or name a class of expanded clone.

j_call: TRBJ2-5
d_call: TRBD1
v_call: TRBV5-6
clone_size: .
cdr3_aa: CASSSSRDRVRYQETQYF
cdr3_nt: TGTGCCAGCAGCTCGTCCCGGGACAGGGTTCGGTACCAAGAGACCCAGTACTTC

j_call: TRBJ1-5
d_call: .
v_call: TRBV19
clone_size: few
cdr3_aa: CASSIAGVGNQPQHF
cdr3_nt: TGTGCCAGTAGTATAGCAGGGGTCGGCAATCAGCCCCAGCATTTT

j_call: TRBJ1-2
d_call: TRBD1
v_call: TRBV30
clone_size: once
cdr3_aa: CAWQTGGGKGYTF
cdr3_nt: TGTGCCTGGCAAACAGGGGGCGGAAAGGGCTACACCTTC

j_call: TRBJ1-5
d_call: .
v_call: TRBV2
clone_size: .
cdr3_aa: CASSVLRAGGNQPQHF
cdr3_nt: TGTGCCAGCAGTGTTTTGAGGGCAGGGGGCAATCAGCCCCAGCATTTT

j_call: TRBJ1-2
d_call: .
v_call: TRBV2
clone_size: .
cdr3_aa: CASSDIVRGTNYGYTF
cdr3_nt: TGTGCCAGCAGTGATATTGTCAGGGGAACCAACTATGGCTACACCTTC

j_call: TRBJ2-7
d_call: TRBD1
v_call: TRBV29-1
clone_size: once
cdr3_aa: CSVDRPGTGGEQYF
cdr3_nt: TGCAGCGTTGACCGGCCCGGGACAGGGGGTGAGCAGTACTTC

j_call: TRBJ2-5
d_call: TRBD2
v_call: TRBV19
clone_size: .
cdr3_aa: CASSIGTSGRGETQYF
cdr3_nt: TGTGCCAGTAGTATTGGGACTAGCGGGAGGGGGGAGACCCAGTACTTC

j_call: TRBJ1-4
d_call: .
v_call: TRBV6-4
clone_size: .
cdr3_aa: CASSLGSFNEKLFF
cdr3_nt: TGTGCCAGCAGTCTTGGGAGCTTTAATGAAAAACTGTTTTTT

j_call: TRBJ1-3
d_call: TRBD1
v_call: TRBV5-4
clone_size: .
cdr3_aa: CASSSTGGSGNTIYF
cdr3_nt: TGTGCCAGCAGCTCGACAGGGGGCTCTGGAAACACCATATATTTT

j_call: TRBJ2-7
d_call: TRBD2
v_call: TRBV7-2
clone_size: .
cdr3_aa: CASSPTSGPYEQYF
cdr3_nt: TGTGCCAGCAGCCCTACTAGCGGTCCCTACGAGCAGTACTTC

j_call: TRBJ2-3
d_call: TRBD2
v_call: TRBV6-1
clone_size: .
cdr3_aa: CASSEGGSKDTQYF
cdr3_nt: TGTGCCAGCAGTGAAGGCGGGAGTAAAGATACGCAGTATTTT

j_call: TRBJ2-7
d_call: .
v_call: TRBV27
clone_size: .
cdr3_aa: CASSGARSYEQYF
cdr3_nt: TGTGCCAGCAGTGGGGCCCGGTCCTACGAGCAGTACTTC

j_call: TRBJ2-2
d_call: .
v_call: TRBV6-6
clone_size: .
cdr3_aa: CASSYGQSTGELFF
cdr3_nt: TGTGCCAGCAGTTACGGGCAGAGCACCGGGGAGCTGTTTTTT

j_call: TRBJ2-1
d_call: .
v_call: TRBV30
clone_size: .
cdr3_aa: CAWSSGVQFF
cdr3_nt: TGTGCCTGGAGTTCGGGGGTGCAGTTCTTC

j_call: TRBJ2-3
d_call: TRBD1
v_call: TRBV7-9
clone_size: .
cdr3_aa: CASNFPDRSTDTQYF
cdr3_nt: TGTGCCAGCAACTTCCCGGACAGGAGCACAGATACGCAGTATTTT

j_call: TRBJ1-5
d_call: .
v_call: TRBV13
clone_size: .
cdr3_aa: CASSLAGGNQPQHF
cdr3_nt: TGTGCCAGCAGCTTAGCGGGGGGTAATCAGCCCCAGCATTTT

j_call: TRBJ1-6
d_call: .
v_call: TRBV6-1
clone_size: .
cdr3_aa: CASSGQVYNSPLHF
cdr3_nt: TGTGCCAGCAGTGGACAGGTCTATAATTCACCCCTCCACTTT

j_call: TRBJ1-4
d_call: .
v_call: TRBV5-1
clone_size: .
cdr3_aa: CASSSGLLNEKLFF
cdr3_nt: TGCGCCAGCAGCTCCGGACTGCTAAATGAAAAACTGTTTTTT

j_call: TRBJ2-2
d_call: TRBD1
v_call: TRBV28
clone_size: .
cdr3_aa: CASSSTSGTGNTGELFF
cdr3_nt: TGTGCCAGCAGTTCCACCTCGGGGACAGGGAACACCGGGGAGCTGTTTTTT

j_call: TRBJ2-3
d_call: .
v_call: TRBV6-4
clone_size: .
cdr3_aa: CASSEGVTDTQYF
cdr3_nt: TGTGCCAGCAGTGAGGGAGTAACAGATACGCAGTATTTT

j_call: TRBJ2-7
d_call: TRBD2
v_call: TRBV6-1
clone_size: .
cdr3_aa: CASKERPGLAGEQYF
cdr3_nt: TGTGCCAGCAAAGAACGTCCGGGACTAGCAGGCGAGCAGTACTTC

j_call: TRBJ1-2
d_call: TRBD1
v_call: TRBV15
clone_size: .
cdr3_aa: CATREWDRGNGYTF
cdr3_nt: TGTGCCACCAGGGAATGGGACAGGGGAAATGGCTACACCTTC

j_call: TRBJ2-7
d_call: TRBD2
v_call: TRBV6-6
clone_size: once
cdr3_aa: CASSPRLAGAEQYF
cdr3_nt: TGTGCCAGCAGTCCAAGACTAGCGGGGGCCGAGCAGTACTTC

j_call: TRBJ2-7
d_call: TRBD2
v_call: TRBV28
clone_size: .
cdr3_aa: CASSLSLAGATEQYF
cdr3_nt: TGTGCCAGCAGTTTAAGTCTAGCGGGGGCTACAGAGCAGTACTTC

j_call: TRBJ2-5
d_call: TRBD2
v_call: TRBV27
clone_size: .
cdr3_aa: CASSAYSGVQETQYF
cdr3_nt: TGTGCCAGCAGTGCTTATAGCGGGGTCCAAGAGACCCAGTACTTC

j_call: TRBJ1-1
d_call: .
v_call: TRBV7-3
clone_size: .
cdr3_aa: CASSLAGATEAFF
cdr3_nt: TGTGCCAGCAGTTTAGCTGGGGCCACTGAAGCTTTCTTT

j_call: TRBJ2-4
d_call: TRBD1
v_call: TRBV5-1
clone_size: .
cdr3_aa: CASSLADREAKNIQYF
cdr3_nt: TGCGCCAGCAGCTTGGCCGACAGGGAAGCCAAAAACATTCAGTACTTC

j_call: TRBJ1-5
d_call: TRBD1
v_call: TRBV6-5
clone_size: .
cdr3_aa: CASGQGYQPQHF
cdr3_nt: TGTGCCTCTGGACAGGGGTATCAGCCCCAGCATTTT

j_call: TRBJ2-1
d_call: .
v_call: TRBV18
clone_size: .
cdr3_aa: CASSPPGGGGKNEQFF
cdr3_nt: TGTGCCAGCTCACCACCAGGAGGGGGCGGGAAGAATGAGCAGTTCTTC